Below are 10 T cell receptor beta chains sequenced from a single sample in a study of blood T cell repertoires in COVID-19. The assay was immunoSEQ multiplex PCR, and TCRdb's table has in-frame clones only and misses some. Of around 190,000 clones listed, roughly 86% are singletons. Sequencing input: PBMCs or T cells enriched from blood (not recorded which). These receptor sequences come from a middle-aged woman in a cohort exposed to, infected with or recovered from COVID-19 (not recorded which).

The rearrangement joins TRBV28 to TRBJ1-4; D is uncertain. The germline V gene has CDR1 MDHEN and CDR2 SYDVKM. The V and J ends lost 3 bases and 2 bases respectively, with 7 bases between them. The CDR3 loop spans 14 amino acids. The CDR3 DNA reads as TGTGCCAGCAGTTTCGGAGGGACTAATGAAAAACTGTTTTTT. Amino acids: CASSFGGTNEKLFF.

The table lists this clone with a count of one. The chain has TRBV11-2 and TRBJ2-4; no reliable D call. This CDR3 contains 11 residues. V lost 0 bases and J lost 16, with 10 bases in between. Germline CDR1 SGHAT, CDR2 FQNNGV. In DNA, the CDR3 is TGTGCCAGCAGCTTAGAAGCCCGACACTACTTC. It yields the protein CASSLEARHYF.

Only a few counts were recorded for this clone. The chain employs TRBV4-3 and TRBJ1-1, with D unclear. Germline lookup yields CDR1 LGHNA and CDR2 YSLEER. The V and J ends lost 0 bases and 0 bases respectively, with 17 bases between them. The CDR3 is 18 amino acids. CDR3 DNA: TGCGCCAGCAGCCAAGATTTTGCACGTTTTGCGATGAACACTGAAGCTTTCTTT. Residues: CASSQDFARFAMNTEAFF.

The rearrangement joins TRBV6-5 to TRBJ2-7, with TRBD2 as a possible D gene (5 bases). CDR1 and CDR2 from the germline V gene are MNHEY and SVGAGI. Trimming removed 0 bases from V and 2 bases from J, with 11 bases in between. The CDR3 consists of 15 residues. The CDR3 DNA follows: TGTGCCAGCAGTTACTCTGCGGGTCGGGCCTACGAGCAGTACTTC. Residues: CASSYSAGRAYEQYF.

The V call is TRBV6-5, the J call TRBJ1-5; 10 positions agree with TRBD1. The CDR3 totals 15 residues. Looked up from germline, CDR1 is MNHEY and CDR2 is SVGAGI. J gave up 1 base and V 6 bases, and 3 bases lay outside the gene matches. The CDR3 loop is CASRGTGASNQPQHF. CDR3 DNA sequence: TGTGCCAGCAGGGGGACAGGGGCGAGCAATCAGCCCCAGCATTTT.

The gene calls are TRBV7-2 and TRBJ2-3; TRBD2 matches at 7 bases. Germline-derived CDR1 and CDR2 are SGHTA and FQGNSA. The CDR3 has 13 residues. Trimming removed 6 bases from V and 3 bases from J; junction bases left unmatched: 3. Here the CDR3 DNA reads TGTGCCAGCAGTCCCGGGAGGACAGATACGCAGTATTTT. Translating it yields CASSPGRTDTQYF.

This chain links TRBV28 with TRBJ1-1; 9 bases agree with TRBD1. Germline lookup yields CDR1 MDHEN and CDR2 SYDVKM. The junction had 3 bases not matched to a gene; V was cut back by 4 bases and J by 6 bases. CDR3 length: 13 amino acids. CDR3 nucleotide sequence: TGTGCCAGCAGTTCCCGGGACAGGGCTGAAGCTTTCTTT. Translating it yields CASSSRDRAEAFF.

This chain links TRBV5-4 with TRBJ2-7; possible D gene TRBD1, 6 bases. The CDR3 contains 15 residues. V lost 5 bases and J 0 bases, leaving 15 bases between the germline ends. Germline V CDR1 and CDR2: SGHNT, YYREEE (reference sequence). Written as DNA, the CDR3 is TGTGCCAGCAGGGAAGACAGGCCGAGCTCCTACGAGCAGTACTTC. As protein: CASREDRPSSYEQYF.

The chain carries TRBV28 and TRBJ1-2, with TRBD1 matching over 8 bases. Germline V CDR1 and CDR2: MDHEN, SYDVKM. V gave up 6 bases and J gave up 2 bases; unmatched junction bases: 11. CDR3 length: 16 residues. The CDR3, as DNA: TGTGCCAGCAGCCAGCCCCAGGACAGGGTGAACTATGGCTACACCTTC. It encodes CASSQPQDRVNYGYTF.

The rearrangement links TRBV6-5 to TRBJ1-1, with 8 bases identical to TRBD1. V trimming: 11 bases; J trimming: 3 bases; junction bases outside the gene matches: 5. The CDR3 loop spans 12 amino acids. The germline CDR1 and CDR2 sequences are MNHEY and SVGAGI. CDR3: CACDRGHTEAFF. The CDR3 DNA follows: TGTGCCTGCGACAGGGGACACACTGAAGCTTTCTTT.